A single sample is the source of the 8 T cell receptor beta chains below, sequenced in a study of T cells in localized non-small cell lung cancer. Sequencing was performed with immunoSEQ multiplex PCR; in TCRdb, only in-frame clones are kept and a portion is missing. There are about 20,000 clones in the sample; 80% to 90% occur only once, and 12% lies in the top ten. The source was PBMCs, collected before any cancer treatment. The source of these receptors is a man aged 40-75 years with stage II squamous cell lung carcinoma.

The CDR3 protein is CASSPHLGRGDEQFF. The CDR3, as DNA: TGTGCCAGCAGCCCCCACCTAGGGAGGGGAGATGAGCAGTTCTTC. The chain uses TRBV9 and TRBJ2-1; 7 nucleotides agree with TRBD2. CDR3 length equals 15 residues. Germline-derived CDR1 and CDR2 are SGDLS and YYNGEE. J was trimmed by 8 bases and V by 4 bases; bases with no gene match: 12.

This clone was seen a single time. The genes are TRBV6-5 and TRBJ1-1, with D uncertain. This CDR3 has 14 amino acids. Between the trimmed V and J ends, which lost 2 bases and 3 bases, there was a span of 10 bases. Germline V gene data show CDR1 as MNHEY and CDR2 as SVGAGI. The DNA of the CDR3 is TGTGCCAGCAGTTACGGCCAGGCTCACACTGAAGCTTTCTTT. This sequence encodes CASSYGQAHTEAFF.

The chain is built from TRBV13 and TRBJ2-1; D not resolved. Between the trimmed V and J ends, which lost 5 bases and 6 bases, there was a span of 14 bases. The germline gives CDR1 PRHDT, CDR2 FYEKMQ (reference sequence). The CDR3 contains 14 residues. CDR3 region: CASSPPRWGNEQFF. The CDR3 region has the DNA TGTGCCAGCAGCCCTCCCCGGTGGGGCAATGAGCAGTTCTTC.

The CDR3 nucleotides read TGTGCCAGCAGTTACTCGAGGGGCCAGCCCCAGCATTTT. It codes for CASSYSRGQPQHF. This chain uses TRBV6-5 with TRBJ1-5; tentatively, D is TRBD1 (5 bases). With 0 bases removed from V and 7 bases from J, the gap between germline ends came to 7 bases. Germline V gene data show CDR1 as MNHEY and CDR2 as SVGAGI. The CDR3 loop spans 13 amino acids.

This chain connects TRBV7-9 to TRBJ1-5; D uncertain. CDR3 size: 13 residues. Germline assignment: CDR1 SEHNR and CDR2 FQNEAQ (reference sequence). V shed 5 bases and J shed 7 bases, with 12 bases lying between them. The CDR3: CASSRDISQPQHF. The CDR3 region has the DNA TGTGCCAGCAGCCGAGACATTAGCCAGCCCCAGCATTTT.

CDR3 in amino acids: CASSATRENEQYF. The CDR3, as DNA: TGTGCCAGTAGTGCCACGCGGGAGAACGAGCAGTACTTC. The chain links TRBV19 to TRBJ2-7; TRBD2 matches 7 bases. The V and J ends lost 5 bases and 5 bases, in that order; junction bases with no gene match: 6. There are 13 residues in the CDR3. Germline V CDR1 and CDR2: LNHDA, SQIVND (reference sequence).

CDR3 sequence reads: CASSSQTGPYGYTF. CDR3 sequence (DNA): TGTGCCAGCAGTTCGCAGACAGGGCCCTATGGCTACACCTTC. V usage is TRBV27 and J usage is TRBJ1-2; 7 bases are shared with TRBD1. V trimming: 4 bases; J trimming: 4 bases; junction bases outside the gene matches: 6. This CDR3 comprises 14 residues. Germline CDR1 MNHEY, CDR2 SMNVEV (reference sequence).

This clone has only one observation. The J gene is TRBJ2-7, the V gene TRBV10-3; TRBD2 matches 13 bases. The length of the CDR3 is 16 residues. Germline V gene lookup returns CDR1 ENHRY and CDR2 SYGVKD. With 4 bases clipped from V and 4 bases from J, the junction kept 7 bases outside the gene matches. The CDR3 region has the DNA TGTGCCATCAGTGTAGATCAACTAGCGGGGGGGTACGAGCAGTACTTC. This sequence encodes CAISVDQLAGGYEQYF.